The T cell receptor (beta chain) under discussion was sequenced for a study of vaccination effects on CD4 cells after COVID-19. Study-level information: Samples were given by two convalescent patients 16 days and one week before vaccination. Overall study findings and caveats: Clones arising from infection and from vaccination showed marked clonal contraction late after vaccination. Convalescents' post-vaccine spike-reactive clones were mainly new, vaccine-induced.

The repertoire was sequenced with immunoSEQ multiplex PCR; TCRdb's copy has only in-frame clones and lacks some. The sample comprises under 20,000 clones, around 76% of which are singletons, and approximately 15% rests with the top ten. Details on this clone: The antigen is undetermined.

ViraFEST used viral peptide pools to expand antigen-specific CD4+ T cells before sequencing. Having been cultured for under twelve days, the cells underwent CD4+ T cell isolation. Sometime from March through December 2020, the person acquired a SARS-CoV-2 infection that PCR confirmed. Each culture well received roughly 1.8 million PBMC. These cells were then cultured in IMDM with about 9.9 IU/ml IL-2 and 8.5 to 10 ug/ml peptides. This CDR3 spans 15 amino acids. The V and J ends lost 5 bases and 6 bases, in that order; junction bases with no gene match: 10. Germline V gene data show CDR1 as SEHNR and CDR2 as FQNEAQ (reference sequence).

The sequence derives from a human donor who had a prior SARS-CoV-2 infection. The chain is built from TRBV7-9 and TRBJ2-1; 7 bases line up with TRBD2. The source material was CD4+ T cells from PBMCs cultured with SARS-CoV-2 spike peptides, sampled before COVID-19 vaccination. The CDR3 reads CASSPGTNLRNEQFF. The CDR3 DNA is TGTGCCAGCAGCCCCGGGACTAATCTCCGCAATGAGCAGTTCTTC.